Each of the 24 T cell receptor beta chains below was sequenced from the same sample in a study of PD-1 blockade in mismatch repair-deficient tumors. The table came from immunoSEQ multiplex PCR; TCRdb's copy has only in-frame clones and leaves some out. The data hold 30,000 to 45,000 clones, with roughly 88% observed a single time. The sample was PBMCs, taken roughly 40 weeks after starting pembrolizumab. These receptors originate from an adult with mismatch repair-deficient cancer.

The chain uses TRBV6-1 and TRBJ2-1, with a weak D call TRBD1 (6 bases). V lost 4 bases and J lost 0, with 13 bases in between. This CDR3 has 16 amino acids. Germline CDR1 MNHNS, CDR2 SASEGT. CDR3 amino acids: CASSGLDRSSYNEQFF. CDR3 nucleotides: TGTGCCAGCAGTGGTCTTGACAGGAGCTCCTACAATGAGCAGTTCTTC.

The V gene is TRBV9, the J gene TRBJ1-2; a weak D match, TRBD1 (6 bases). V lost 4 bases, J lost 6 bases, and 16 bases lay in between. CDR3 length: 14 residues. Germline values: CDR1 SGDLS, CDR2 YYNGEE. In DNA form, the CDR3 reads TGTGCCAGCAGCCCCCTGATGAGGGGGAATGGCTACACCTTC. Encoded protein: CASSPLMRGNGYTF.

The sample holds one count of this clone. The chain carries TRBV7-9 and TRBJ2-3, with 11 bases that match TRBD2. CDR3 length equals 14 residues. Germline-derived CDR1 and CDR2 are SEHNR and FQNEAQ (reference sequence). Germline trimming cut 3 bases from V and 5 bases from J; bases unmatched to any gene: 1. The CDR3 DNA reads TGTGCCAGCAGCTTCCTAGCGGGAGGAGATACGCAGTATTTT. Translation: CASSFLAGGDTQYF.

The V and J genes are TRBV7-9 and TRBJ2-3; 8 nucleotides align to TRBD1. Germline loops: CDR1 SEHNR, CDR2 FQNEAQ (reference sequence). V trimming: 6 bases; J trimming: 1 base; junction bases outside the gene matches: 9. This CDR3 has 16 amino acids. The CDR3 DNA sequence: TGTGCCAGCAGTTTGGGGTCAGGGGGCCGCACAGATACGCAGTATTTT. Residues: CASSLGSGGRTDTQYF.

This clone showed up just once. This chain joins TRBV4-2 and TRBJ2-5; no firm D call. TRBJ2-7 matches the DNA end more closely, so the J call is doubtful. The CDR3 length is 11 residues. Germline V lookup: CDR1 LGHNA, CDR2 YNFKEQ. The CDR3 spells CASSQAGEQYF. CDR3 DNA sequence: TGTGCCAGCAGCCAAGCAGGCGAGCAGTACTTC.

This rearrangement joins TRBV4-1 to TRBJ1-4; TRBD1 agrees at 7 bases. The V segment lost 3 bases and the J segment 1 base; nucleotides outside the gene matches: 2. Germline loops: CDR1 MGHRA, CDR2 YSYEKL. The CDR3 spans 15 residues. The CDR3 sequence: CASSHRTGTNEKLFF. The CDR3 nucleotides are TGCGCCAGCAGCCACCGGACAGGAACTAATGAAAAACTGTTTTTT.

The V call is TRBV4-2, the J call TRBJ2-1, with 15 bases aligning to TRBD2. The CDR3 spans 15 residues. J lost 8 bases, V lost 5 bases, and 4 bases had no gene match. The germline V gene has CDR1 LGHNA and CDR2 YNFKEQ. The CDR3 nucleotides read TGTGCCAGCAGCGTGGGACTAGCGGGAGGCTATGAGCAGTTCTTC. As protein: CASSVGLAGGYEQFF.

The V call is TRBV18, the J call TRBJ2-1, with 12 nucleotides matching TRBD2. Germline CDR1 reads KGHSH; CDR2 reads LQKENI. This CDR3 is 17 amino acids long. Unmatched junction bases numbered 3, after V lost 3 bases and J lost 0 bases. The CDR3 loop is CASSPMTSGSSYNEQFF. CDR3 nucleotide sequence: TGTGCCAGCTCACCCATGACTAGCGGGAGCTCCTACAATGAGCAGTTCTTC.

CDR3 nucleotide sequence: TGCGCCAGCAGCTTGACGACTAGCGGGAGGATCTTGAATGAGCAGTTCTTC. It codes for CASSLTTSGRILNEQFF. The chain uses TRBV5-1 and TRBJ2-1; TRBD2 matches at 13 bases. Germline assignment: CDR1 SGHRS and CDR2 YFSETQ. The J segment lost 7 bases and the V segment lost 1 base, leaving 8 bases of the junction unmatched. This CDR3 has 17 residues.

The CDR3 DNA reads TGTGCCAGCAGGGACAGGGGGCGTCTGTTTTATGGCTACACCTTC. It yields the protein CASRDRGRLFYGYTF. The rearrangement links TRBV2 to TRBJ1-2, with TRBD1 matching over 11 bases. The CDR3 runs to 15 residues. The J segment lost 5 bases and the V segment lost 6 bases, leaving 8 bases of the junction unmatched. Germline assignment: CDR1 SNHLY and CDR2 FYNNEI.

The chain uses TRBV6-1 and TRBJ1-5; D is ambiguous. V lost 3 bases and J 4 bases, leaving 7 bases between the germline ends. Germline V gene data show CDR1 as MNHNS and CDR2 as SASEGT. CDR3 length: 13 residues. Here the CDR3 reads CASSDTRNQPQHF. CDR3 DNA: TGTGCCAGCAGTGACACACGAAATCAGCCCCAGCATTTT.

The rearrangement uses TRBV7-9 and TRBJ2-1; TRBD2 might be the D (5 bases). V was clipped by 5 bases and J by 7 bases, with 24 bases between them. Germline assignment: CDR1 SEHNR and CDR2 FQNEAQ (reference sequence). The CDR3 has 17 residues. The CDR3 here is CASSPPQFPFGDNEQFF. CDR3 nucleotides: TGTGCCAGCAGCCCACCCCAGTTTCCGTTCGGGGATAATGAGCAGTTCTTC.

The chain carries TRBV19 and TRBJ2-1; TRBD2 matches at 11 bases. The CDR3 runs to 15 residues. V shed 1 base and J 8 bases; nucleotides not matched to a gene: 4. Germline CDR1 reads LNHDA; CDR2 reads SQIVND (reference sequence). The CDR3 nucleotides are TGTGCCAGTAGTATAGTACTAGCGGGGGAGGATGAGCAGTTCTTC. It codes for CASSIVLAGEDEQFF.

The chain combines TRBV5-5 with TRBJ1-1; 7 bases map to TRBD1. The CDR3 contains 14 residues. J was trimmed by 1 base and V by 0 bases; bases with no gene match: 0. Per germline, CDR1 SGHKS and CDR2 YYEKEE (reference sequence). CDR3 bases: TGTGCCAGCAGCTTGGGGGACAGGAACACTGAAGCTTTCTTT. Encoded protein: CASSLGDRNTEAFF.

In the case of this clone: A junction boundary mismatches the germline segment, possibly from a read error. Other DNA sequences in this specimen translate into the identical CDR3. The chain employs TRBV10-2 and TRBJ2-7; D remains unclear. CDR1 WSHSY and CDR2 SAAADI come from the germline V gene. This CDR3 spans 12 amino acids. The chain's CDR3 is CASTESSYEQYF. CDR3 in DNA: TGCGCAAGCACGGAGAGCTCCTACGAGCAGTACTTC.

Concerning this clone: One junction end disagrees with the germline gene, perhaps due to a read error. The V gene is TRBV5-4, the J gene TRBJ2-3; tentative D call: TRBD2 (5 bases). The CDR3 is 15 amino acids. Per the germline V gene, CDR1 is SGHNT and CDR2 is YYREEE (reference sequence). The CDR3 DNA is TGTGCCAGCAGATTGGACCGAGGGTTCACAGATACGCAGTATTTT. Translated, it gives CASRLDRGFTDTQYF.

This CDR3 is CASSFNRNQPQHF. CDR3 coding DNA: TGTGCCAGCAGTTTTAACAGGAATCAGCCCCAGCATTTT. The chain combines TRBV27 with TRBJ1-5, with TRBD1 as a possible D gene (5 bases). V lost 3 bases and J 4 bases, leaving 7 bases between the germline ends. CDR3 length equals 13 residues. From germline, CDR1 is MNHEY and CDR2 SMNVEV (reference sequence).

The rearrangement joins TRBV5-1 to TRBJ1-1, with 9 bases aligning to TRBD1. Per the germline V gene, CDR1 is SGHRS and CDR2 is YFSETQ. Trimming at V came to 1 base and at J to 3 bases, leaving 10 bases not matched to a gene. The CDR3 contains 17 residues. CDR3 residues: CASSLTGTGTGDTEAFF. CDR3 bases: TGCGCCAGCAGCTTGACCGGGACAGGGACCGGGGACACTGAAGCTTTCTTT. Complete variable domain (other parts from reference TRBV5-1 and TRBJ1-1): KAGVTQTPRYLIKTRGQQVTLSCSPISGHRSVSWYQQTPGQGLQFLFEYFSETQRNKGNFPGRFSGRQFSNSRSEMNVSTLELGDSALYLCASSLTGTGTGDTEAFFGQGTRLTVV.

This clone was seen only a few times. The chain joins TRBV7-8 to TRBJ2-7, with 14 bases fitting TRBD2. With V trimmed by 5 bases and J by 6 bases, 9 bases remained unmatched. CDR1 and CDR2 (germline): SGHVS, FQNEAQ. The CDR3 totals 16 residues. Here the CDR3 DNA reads TGTGCCAGCAGCCCCGGGGGGACTAGCGGGAGAGTCGAGCAGTACTTC. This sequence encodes CASSPGGTSGRVEQYF. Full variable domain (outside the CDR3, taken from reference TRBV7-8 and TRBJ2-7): GAGVSQSPRYKVAKRGQDVALRCDPISGHVSLFWYQQALGQGPEFLTYFQNEAQLDKSGLPSDRFFAERPEGSVSTLKIQRTQQEDSAVYLCASSPGGTSGRVEQYFGPGTRLTVT.

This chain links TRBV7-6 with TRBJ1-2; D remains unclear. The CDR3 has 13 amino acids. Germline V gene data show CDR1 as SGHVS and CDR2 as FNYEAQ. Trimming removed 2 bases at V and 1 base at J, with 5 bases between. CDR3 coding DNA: TGTGCCAGCAGCTTATACAGTAACTATGGCTACACCTTC. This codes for CASSLYSNYGYTF.

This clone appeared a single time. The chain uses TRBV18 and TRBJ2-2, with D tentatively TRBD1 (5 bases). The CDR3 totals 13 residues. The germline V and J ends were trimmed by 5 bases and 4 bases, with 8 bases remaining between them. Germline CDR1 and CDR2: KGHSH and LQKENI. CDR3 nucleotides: TGTGCCAGCTCAGACACAGGCACCGGGGAGCTGTTTTTT. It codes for CASSDTGTGELFF.

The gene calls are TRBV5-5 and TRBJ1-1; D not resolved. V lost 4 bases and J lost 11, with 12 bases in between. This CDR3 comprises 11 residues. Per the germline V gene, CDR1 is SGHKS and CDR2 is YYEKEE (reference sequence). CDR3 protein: CASSQGLGAFF. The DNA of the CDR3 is TGTGCCAGCAGCCAAGGACTGGGCGCTTTCTTT.

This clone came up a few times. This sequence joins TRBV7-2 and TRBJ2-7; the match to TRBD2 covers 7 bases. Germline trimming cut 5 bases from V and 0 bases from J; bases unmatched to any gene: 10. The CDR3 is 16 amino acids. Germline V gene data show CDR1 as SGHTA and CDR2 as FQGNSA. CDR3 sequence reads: CASSQRGGRSSYEQYF. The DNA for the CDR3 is TGTGCCAGCAGCCAAAGGGGCGGGAGAAGCTCCTACGAGCAGTACTTC. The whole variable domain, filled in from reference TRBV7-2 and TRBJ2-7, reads GAGVSQSPSNKVTEKGKDVELRCDPISGHTALYWYRQSLGQGLEFLIYFQGNSAPDKSGLPSDRFSAERTGGSVSTLTIQRTQQEDSAVYLCASSQRGGRSSYEQYFGPGTRLTVT.

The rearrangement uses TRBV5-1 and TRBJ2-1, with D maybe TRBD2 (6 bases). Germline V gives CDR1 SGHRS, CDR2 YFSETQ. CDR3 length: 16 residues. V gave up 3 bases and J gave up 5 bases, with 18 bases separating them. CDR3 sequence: CASSSLPGGTHNEQFF. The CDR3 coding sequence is TGCGCCAGCAGCTCGTTGCCGGGCGGGACCCACAATGAGCAGTTCTTC.